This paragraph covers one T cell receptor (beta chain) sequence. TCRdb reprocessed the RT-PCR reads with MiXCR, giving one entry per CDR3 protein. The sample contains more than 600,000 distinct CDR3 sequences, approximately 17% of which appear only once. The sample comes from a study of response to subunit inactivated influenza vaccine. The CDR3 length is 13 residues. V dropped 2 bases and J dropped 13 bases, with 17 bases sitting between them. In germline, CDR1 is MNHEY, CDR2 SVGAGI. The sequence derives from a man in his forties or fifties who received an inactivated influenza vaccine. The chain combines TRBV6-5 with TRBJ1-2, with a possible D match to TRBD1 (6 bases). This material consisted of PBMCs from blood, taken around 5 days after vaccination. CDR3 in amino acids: CASSYVPGQGPTF. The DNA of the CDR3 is TGTGCCAGCAGTTACGTTCCGGGACAAGGCCCCACCTTC.